These 9 T cell receptor beta chains were all obtained from the same sample, sequenced in a study of CD8 T cells in ankylosing spondylitis. TCRdb re-called the 5' RACE reads through MiXCR, storing one row per CDR3 protein. The repertoire holds around 230,000 distinct CDR3 sequences, with approximately 8.4% as singletons. Sequenced: blood, either unsorted or a sorted T cell fraction (not recorded which). All receptors derive from a female donor with ankylosing spondylitis or in good health (not recorded which).

This clonotype was found many times. The chain employs TRBV6-1 and TRBJ2-2, with D unresolved. V was clipped by 6 bases and J by 3 bases, with 14 bases between them. Germline assignment: CDR1 MNHNS and CDR2 SASEGT. CDR3 size: 15 residues. CDR3: CASRKMGGDTGELFF. DNA for the CDR3: TGTGCCAGCAGAAAGATGGGTGGCGACACCGGGGAGCTGTTTTTT.

This clonotype appeared many times. V is TRBV15 and J is TRBJ2-2; D not resolved. V was clipped by 0 bases and J by 6 bases, with 14 bases between them. The CDR3 totals 16 residues. CDR1 is LNHNV and CDR2 is YYDKDF in the germline V gene (reference sequence). The CDR3: CATSRDLGSLAGELFF. CDR3 nucleotide sequence: TGTGCCACCAGCAGAGATCTAGGGTCCCTGGCCGGGGAGCTGTTTTTT.

Many counts were recorded for this clonotype. The chain carries TRBV5-1 and TRBJ2-5; TRBD2 is a possible D gene (5 bases). This CDR3 has 13 residues. Germline CDR1 and CDR2: SGHRS and YFSETQ. The V end lost 2 bases, the J end lost 5 bases, and 10 bases lay between the germline ends. The CDR3 coding sequence is TGCGCCAGCAGCTTCAGCTCTAGCGAGACCCAGTACTTC. Its protein is CASSFSSSETQYF.

This clonotype was found many times. V and J are TRBV5-4 and TRBJ2-3, with D possibly TRBD2 on 5 matching bases. V was shortened by 4 bases and J by 1 base, with 13 bases between the two germline ends. Per the germline V gene, CDR1 is SGHNT and CDR2 is YYREEE (reference sequence). The CDR3 length is 15 residues. CDR3 residues: CASSHPGRGTDTQYF. CDR3 DNA: TGTGCCAGCAGCCATCCTGGGCGGGGCACAGATACGCAGTATTTT.

This clonotype has a count of ten or more. The chain recombines TRBV20-1 with TRBJ2-1; 12 nucleotides match TRBD2. V lost 7 bases and J lost 12; bases outside the gene matches: 13. From germline, CDR1 is DFQATT and CDR2 SNEGSKA (reference sequence). This CDR3 comprises 14 residues. The CDR3 loop is CSVMTSGSQSGQFF. The CDR3 DNA sequence: TGCAGTGTAATGACTAGCGGGAGTCAAAGTGGGCAGTTCTTC.

The sample holds many counts of this clonotype. The rearrangement uses TRBV20-1 and TRBJ2-3; D call uncertain. Between the trimmed V and J ends, which lost 6 bases and 6 bases, there was a span of 10 bases. This CDR3 spans 11 amino acids. Looked up from germline, CDR1 is DFQATT and CDR2 is SNEGSKA (reference sequence). The CDR3 sequence is CSALSYDTQYF. As DNA, the CDR3 is TGCAGTGCCCTGAGTTATGATACGCAGTATTTT.

This clonotype was counted at least ten times. The germline gene is not matched at one end of the junction; a read error may be the cause. The V gene is TRBV10-3, the J gene TRBJ2-7, with 7 bases that match TRBD1. Germline V gene data show CDR1 as ENHRY and CDR2 as SYGVKD. This CDR3 has 16 amino acids. CDR3 nucleotide sequence: TGTGCCATCAGTGAGAAAGGACAGGACCGGTCCTCCGAGCAGTACTTC. Protein product: CAISEKGQDRSSEQYF.

The sample holds many counts of this clonotype. DNA of the CDR3: TGCGCCAGCAGCTTGGAATGGAAAGCCTACGAGCAGTACTTC. Translated: CASSLEWKAYEQYF. The J gene is TRBJ2-7, the V gene TRBV5-1; D remains unclear. Germline CDR1 reads SGHRS; CDR2 reads YFSETQ. The CDR3 sequence is 14 residues long. The V and J ends lost 0 bases and 2 bases respectively, with 9 bases between them.

This clonotype has ten or more counts. The rearrangement joins TRBV7-9 to TRBJ1-4; D is perhaps TRBD1 (5 bases). The CDR3 contains 14 residues. V lost 5 bases and J lost 6, with 13 bases in between. In germline, CDR1 is SEHNR, CDR2 FQNEAQ (reference sequence). For the CDR3, the DNA is TGTGCCAGCAGCGCCCAGGGTTTTGATGAAAAACTGTTTTTT. Its protein is CASSAQGFDEKLFF.